The following is a T cell receptor (beta chain) sequence with its context. Its specific antigen is unknown. Base qualities are not provided; no much larger clone lies one nucleotide away. The sample comes from a study of T cell responses to AZD1222 COVID-19 vaccine (dated by TCRdb to the early 2020s). Context from the whole study: Because spike-specific TCR depth and breadth did not differ between the two schedules, AZD1222 recipients who got a second dose at roughly 4 weeks were pooled with those who got a second dose at roughly 12 weeks. A total of just over 230 trial participants underwent TCR sequencing, of whom approximately 200 had received two doses of AZD1222 and roughly 26 had received two doses of the MenACWY control vaccine. Trial participants were enrolled by age into 18-55, 56-69 and 70-plus year subgroups, with around 150, 28 and 57 TCR-sequenced participants respectively.

Summary of the overall study and its limitations: Most participants were white British and females outnumbered males, and the authors suggested that clonal diversity may have been underestimated. The vaccine-associated CD4 TCRs covered the entire spike protein, and the dominant responses fell in regions 160-218 and 743-854. Only six AZD1222 recipients were SARS-CoV-2 seropositive at baseline, limiting conclusions about previously exposed vaccinees. Because no day 14 peak-response samples were available, repertoires were characterized only after the peak T cell response. After two AZD1222 doses, spike-specific TCR breadth and depth were significantly higher than at day 0 and than in MenACWY recipients. Nearly half of unique spike-specific TCRs reportedly recognized epitopes outside regions mutated in the B.1.351 and B.1.1.7 variants. In the small 56-69-year group, the increase in depth fell short of significance, most likely because of low power.

Unmatched junction bases come to 0, with V trimmed by 5 bases and J by 2 bases. Taken from the germline V gene (reference sequence), the CDR1 and CDR2 loops are LNHDA and SQIVND. Taken from cysteine to phenylalanine, the CDR3 has 12 residues. Here the CDR3 DNA is all that survives: 36 bases in frame from base 1. The label giving this sample's time point can be read as: baseline before first vaccination. The vaccinee samples were drawn from two UK trials, COV001 and COV002, one of which was a single-blind randomized controlled phase 2/3 trial testing AZD1222 (ChAdOx1 nCoV-19) in healthy adults. For TCRbeta chain sequencing, PBMC samples from trial participants were taken at day 0 and at day 28 after the second dose. The CDR3 regions of human TCRbeta chains were analyzed by immunosequencing. In the source study's methods: TCRs in the repertoires were matched against a reference library of SARS-CoV-2-specific TCRs that had been generated with the MIRA antigen-specificity platform. Breadth was defined as the fraction of unique TCRs that were SARS-CoV-2-associated. Depth was defined as the fraction of total T cells that were SARS-CoV-2-associated. Each spike-specific TCR was assigned to its reactive spike region and to a CD4 or CD8 class using the MIRA data. Log10-transformed breadth and depth values were compared by one-way ANOVA with Sidak's multiple comparisons tests. What TCRdb holds here is the immuneACCESS table cut down to in-frame rearrangements. Part of the clones is not present; checked against another copy, under half of the missing clones reflect an unresolved V gene, and the others are unexplained. For V, J and clone size, that table is used; D and trimming come from the DNA. In this sample the table shows around 130,000 clones, around 87% of which occur a single time. The top ten clonotypes cover 1.3% to 1.5% of the sample.

The sequence derives from an adult in good health. The sample here was peripheral blood, taken on day 0 of AZD1222 vaccination. The rearranged chain carries TRBV19 and TRBJ2-7, with 7 middle bases fitting TRBD2. The CDR3 sequence is CASSRGAYEQYF. The nucleotides read TGTGCCAGTAGTCGGGGGGCCTACGAGCAGTACTTC.